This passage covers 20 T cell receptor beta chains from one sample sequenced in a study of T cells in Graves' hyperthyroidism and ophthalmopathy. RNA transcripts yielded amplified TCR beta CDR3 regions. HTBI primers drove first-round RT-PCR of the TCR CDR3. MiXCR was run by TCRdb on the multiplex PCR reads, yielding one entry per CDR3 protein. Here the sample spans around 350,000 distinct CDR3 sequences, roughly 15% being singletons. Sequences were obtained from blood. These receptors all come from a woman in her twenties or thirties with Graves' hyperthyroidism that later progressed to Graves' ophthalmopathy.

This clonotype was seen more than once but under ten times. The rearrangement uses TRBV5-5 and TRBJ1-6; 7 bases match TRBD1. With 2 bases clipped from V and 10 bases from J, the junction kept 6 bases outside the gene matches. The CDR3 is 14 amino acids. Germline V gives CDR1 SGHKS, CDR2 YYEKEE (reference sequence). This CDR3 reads CASSFPGGRSPLHF. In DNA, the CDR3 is TGTGCCAGCAGCTTTCCAGGGGGTCGGTCACCCCTCCACTTT.

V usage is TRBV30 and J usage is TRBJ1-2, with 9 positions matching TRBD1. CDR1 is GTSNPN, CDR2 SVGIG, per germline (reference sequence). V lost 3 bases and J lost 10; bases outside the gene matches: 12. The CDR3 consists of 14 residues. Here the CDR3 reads CAWRTQGAFGTYTF. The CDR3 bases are TGTGCCTGGAGGACACAGGGGGCGTTTGGCACCTACACCTTC.

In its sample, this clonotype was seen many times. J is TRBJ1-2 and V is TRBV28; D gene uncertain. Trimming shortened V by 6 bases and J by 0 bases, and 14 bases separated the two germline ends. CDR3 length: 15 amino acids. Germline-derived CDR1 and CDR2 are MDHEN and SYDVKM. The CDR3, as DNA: TGTGCCAGCAGCTCCAGACCGAACACTAACTATGGCTACACCTTC. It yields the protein CASSSRPNTNYGYTF.

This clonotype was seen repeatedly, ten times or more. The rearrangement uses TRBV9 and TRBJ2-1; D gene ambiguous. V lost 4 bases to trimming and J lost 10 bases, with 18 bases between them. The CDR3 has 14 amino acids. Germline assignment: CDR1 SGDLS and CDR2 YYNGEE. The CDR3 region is CASSSSGHRVEQFF. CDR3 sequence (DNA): TGTGCCAGCAGCTCCTCGGGCCACAGAGTGGAGCAGTTCTTC.

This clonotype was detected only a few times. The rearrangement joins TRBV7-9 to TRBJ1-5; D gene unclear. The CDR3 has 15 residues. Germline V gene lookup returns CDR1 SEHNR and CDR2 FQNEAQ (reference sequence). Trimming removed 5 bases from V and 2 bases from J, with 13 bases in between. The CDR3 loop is CASSKSGGGNQPQHF. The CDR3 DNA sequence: TGTGCCAGCAGCAAGTCAGGAGGAGGCAATCAGCCCCAGCATTTT.

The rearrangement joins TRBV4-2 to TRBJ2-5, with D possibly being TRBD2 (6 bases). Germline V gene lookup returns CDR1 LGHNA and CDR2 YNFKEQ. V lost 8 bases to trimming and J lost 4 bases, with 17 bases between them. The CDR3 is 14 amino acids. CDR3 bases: TGTGCCAGCGGCGAAGCGGGCGGGGTAGAGACCCAGTACTTC. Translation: CASGEAGGVETQYF.

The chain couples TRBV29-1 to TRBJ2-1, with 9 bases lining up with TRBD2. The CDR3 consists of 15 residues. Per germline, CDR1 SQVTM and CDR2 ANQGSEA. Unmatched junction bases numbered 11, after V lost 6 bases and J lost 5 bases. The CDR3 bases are TGCAGCGTCCTTTATAGCGGGGGCGCGCACAATGAGCAGTTCTTC. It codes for CSVLYSGGAHNEQFF.

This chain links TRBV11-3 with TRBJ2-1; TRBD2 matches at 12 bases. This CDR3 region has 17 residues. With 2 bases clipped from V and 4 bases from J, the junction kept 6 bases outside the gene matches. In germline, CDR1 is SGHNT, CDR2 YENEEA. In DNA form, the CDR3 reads TGTGCCAGCAGCTTAAGGGCTAGCGGGAGGGATTACAATGAGCAGTTCTTC. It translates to CASSLRASGRDYNEQFF. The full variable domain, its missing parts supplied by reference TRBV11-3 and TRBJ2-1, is EAGVVQSPRYKIIEKKQPVAFWCNPISGHNTLYWYLQNLGQGPELLIRYENEEAVDDSQLPKDRFSAERLKGVDSTLKIQPAELGDSAVYLCASSLRASGRDYNEQFFGPGTRLTVL.

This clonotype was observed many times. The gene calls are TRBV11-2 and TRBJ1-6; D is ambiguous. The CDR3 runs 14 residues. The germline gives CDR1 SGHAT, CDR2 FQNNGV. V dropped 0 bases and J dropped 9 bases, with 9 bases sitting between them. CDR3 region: CASSLDGIGSPLHF. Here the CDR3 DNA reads TGTGCCAGCAGCTTAGATGGGATCGGTTCACCCCTCCACTTT.

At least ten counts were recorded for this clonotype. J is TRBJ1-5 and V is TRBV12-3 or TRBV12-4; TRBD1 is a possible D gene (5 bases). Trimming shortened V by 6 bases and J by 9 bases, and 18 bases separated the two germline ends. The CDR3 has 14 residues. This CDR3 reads CASSPTDARRPQHF. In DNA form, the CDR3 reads TGTGCCAGCAGCCCGACAGACGCGCGGAGGCCCCAGCATTTT.

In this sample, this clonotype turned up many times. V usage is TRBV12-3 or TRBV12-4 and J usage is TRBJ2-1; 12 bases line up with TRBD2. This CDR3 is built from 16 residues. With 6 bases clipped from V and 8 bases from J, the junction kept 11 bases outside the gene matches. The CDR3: CASRIATSGSPHEQFF. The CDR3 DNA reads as TGTGCCAGCAGAATAGCGACTAGCGGGAGTCCCCATGAGCAGTTCTTC.

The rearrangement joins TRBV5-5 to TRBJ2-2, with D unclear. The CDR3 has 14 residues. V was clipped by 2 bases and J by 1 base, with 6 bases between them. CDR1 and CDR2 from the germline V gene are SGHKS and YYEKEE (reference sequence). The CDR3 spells CASSFPGNTGELFF. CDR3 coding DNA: TGTGCCAGCAGCTTCCCGGGGAACACCGGGGAGCTGTTTTTT.

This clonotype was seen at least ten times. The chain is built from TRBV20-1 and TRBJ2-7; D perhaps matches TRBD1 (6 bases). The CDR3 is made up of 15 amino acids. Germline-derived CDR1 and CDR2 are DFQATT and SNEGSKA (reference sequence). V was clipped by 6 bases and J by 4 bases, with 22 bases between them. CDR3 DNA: TGCAGTGCGAAGACAGTAGTCGGGACATCTTACGAGCAGTACTTC. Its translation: CSAKTVVGTSYEQYF.

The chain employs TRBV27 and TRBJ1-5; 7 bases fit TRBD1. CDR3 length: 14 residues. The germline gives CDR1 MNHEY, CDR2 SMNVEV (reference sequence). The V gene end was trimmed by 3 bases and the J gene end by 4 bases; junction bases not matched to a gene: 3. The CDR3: CASSFGTANQPQHF. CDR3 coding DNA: TGTGCCAGCAGTTTTGGGACAGCTAATCAGCCCCAGCATTTT.

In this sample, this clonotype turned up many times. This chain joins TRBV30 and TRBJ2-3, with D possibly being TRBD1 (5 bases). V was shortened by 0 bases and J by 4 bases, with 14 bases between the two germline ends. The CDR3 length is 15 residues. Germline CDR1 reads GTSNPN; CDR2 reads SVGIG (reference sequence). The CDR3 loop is CAWSVGASRADTQYF. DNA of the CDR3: TGTGCCTGGAGTGTAGGGGCTAGTAGGGCAGATACGCAGTATTTT.

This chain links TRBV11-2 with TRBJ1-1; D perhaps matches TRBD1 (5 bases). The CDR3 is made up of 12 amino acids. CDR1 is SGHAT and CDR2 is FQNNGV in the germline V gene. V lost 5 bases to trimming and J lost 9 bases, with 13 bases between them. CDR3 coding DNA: TGTGCCAGCAGCCATTACGACAGAAAAGCTTTCTTT. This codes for CASSHYDRKAFF.

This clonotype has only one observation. The CDR3 DNA sequence: TGTGCCAGCAGTTTAGGGGCTTGGAACGAGCAGTACTTC. It encodes CASSLGAWNEQYF. The chain is built from TRBV12-3 or TRBV12-4 and TRBJ2-7; no clear D. V gave up 1 base and J gave up 5 bases, with 9 bases separating them. The CDR3 runs to 13 residues.

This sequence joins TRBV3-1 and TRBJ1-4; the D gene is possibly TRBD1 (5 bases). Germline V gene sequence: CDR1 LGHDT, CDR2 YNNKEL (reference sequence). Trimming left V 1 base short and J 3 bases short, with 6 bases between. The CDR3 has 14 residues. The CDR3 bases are TGTGCCAGCAGCCAAGGGGGGGCTAATGAAAAACTGTTTTTT. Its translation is CASSQGGANEKLFF.

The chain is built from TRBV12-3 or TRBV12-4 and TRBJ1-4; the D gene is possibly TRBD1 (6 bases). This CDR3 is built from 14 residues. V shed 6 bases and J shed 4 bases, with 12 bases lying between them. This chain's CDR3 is CASRATGVNEKLFF. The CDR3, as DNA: TGTGCCAGCAGGGCGACAGGTGTTAATGAAAAACTGTTTTTT.

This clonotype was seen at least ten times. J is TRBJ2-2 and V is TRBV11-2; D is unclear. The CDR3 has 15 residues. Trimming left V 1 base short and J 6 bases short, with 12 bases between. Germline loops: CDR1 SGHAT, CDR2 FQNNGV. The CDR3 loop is CASSLVGHDPGELFF. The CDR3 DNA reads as TGTGCCAGCAGCTTAGTGGGCCATGACCCCGGGGAGCTGTTTTTT.